The T cell receptor beta chain under discussion was sequenced for a study of shared clonotypes between healthy human individuals. General study points: The donor pool, a small one, limited the genetic and exposure-history diversity represented. Although depth was large, rarefaction showed that sequencing of the sorted subsets was incomplete.

Deep level was the assay's run setting. Repertoires were generated with immunoSEQ multiplex PCR, while TCRdb's copy carries only in-frame clones and drops some. The sample consists of over a million clones, 96% of them appearing once. Adult donors, all healthy and HIV-negative, had no recent acute infections or vaccinations. Notes on this clone: Its antigen is unknown.

There are 12 residues in the CDR3. With 0 bases removed from V and 9 bases from J, the gap between germline ends came to 10 bases. Germline-derived CDR1 and CDR2 are SGHDT and YYEEEE. The chain has TRBV5-6 and TRBJ2-7; no firm D call. What was sequenced was naive CD4+ T cells sorted from blood. Subset denoted: CD45RA+ positively selected. The receptor was isolated from a man in his thirties or forties in good health. As DNA, the CDR3 is TGTGCCAGCAGCTTGGCCGTGTCCCGGCAGTACTTC. It yields the protein CASSLAVSRQYF. The whole variable domain, filled in from reference TRBV5-6 and TRBJ2-7, reads DAGVTQSPTHLIKTRGQQVTLRCSPKSGHDTVSWYQQALGQGPQFIFQYYEEEERQRGNFPDRFSGHQFPNYSSELNVNALLLGDSALYLCASSLAVSRQYFGPGTRLTVT.